A selection of T cell receptor beta chains follows, all from one sample in a study of response to subunit inactivated influenza vaccine. Each CDR3 protein gets one entry after TCRdb re-called the RT-PCR reads with MiXCR. The table lists about half a million distinct CDR3 sequences, 7.6% of them singletons. The source was PBMCs from blood, collected less than 30 months after vaccination. These TCRs come from a man between 50 and 69 years old who received an inactivated influenza vaccine. CDR3s include the opening cysteine and the closing phenylalanine or tryptophan. The D gene is left open where the match is weak. The size field is filled for only some rows; it gives once, few, many or a size class.

DNA: TGTGCCAACAGCCAACAGACAGGGGGAGTTGGAGATACGCAGTATTTT
CDR3: CANSQQTGGVGDTQYF
J: TRBJ2-3
V: TRBV3-1
size: NA
length: 16
D: TRBD1

DNA: TGTGCCAGCACCATACTAGCGGGGGGCTACGAGCAGTACTTC
CDR3: CASTILAGGYEQYF
J: TRBJ2-7
V: TRBV12-3/TRBV12-4
size: NA
length: 14
D: TRBD2

DNA: TGTGCCACCAGTGATTGGGGCCTAGCGGGCTACAATGAGCAGTTCTTC
CDR3: CATSDWGLAGYNEQFF
J: TRBJ2-1
V: TRBV24-1
size: many
length: 16
D: TRBD2

DNA: TGTGCCAGCAGCCGTAGCGGGAATGAGCAGTTCTTC
CDR3: CASSRSGNEQFF
J: TRBJ2-1
V: TRBV14
size: many
length: 12
D: TRBD2

DNA: TGTGCCAGCAGCCCCTCCTCCCCCTACGAGCAGTACTTC
CDR3: CASSPSSPYEQYF
J: TRBJ2-7
V: TRBV3-1
size: NA
length: 13
D: NA

DNA: TGTGCCAGCTATGGACCAGGGGCCGGGGAGCTGTTTTTT
CDR3: CASYGPGAGELFF
J: TRBJ2-2
V: TRBV28
size: many
length: 13
D: NA

DNA: TGTGCCAGCAGCCGGGACTTTAGCTCCTACAATGAGCAGTTCTTC
CDR3: CASSRDFSSYNEQFF
J: TRBJ2-1
V: TRBV7-9
size: many
length: 15
D: NA

DNA: TGCGCCAGCAGCCAAGAATCTTACAGGAGCTACGAGCAGTACTTC
CDR3: CASSQESYRSYEQYF
J: TRBJ2-7
V: TRBV4-1
size: few
length: 15
D: NA

DNA: TGCAGTGCTTCTTATGGACAGGGGACTAACACCGGGGAGCTGTTTTTT
CDR3: CSASYGQGTNTGELFF
J: TRBJ2-2
V: TRBV20-1
size: NA
length: 16
D: TRBD1

DNA: TGTGCCAGCAGCCCTAGCGGGCCCTCCTACAATGAGCAGTTCTTC
CDR3: CASSPSGPSYNEQFF
J: TRBJ2-1
V: TRBV7-2
size: NA
length: 15
D: TRBD2

DNA: TGCAGTGCTACGGGAGCGGGAGGGCCTGGGGAGCAGTTCTTC
CDR3: CSATGAGGPGEQFF
J: TRBJ2-1
V: TRBV20-1
size: NA
length: 14
D: TRBD2

DNA: TGTGCCAGCAGTTCAGAACCACGGGAGACCGGGGATTCACCCCTCCACTTT
CDR3: CASSSEPRETGDSPLHF
J: TRBJ1-6
V: TRBV6-5
size: many
length: 17
D: NA

DNA: TGTGCCAGCAGCCAAGATAGAATGGGGCCCGACTATGGCTACACCTTC
CDR3: CASSQDRMGPDYGYTF
J: TRBJ1-2
V: TRBV4-2
size: NA
length: 16
D: NA

DNA: TGTGCCATCAGTGAGTCGACCGGGAGCTACACCTTC
CDR3: CAISESTGSYTF
J: TRBJ1-2
V: TRBV10-3
size: few
length: 12
D: NA

DNA: TGTGCCAGCAGTTTGGTAGGGGTTGGCTACACCTTC
CDR3: CASSLVGVGYTF
J: TRBJ1-2
V: TRBV12-3/TRBV12-4
size: many
length: 12
D: NA

DNA: TGTGCCAGCAGCCAAGATGGATATCGGACTAGCGGGGTCCTCTCCTACAATGAGCAGTTCTTC
CDR3: CASSQDGYRTSGVLSYNEQFF
J: TRBJ2-1
V: TRBV3-1
size: NA
length: 21
D: TRBD2

DNA: TGTGCCAGCAGCAAAGACAGGGTTTCCACCGGGGAGCTGTTTTTT
CDR3: CASSKDRVSTGELFF
J: TRBJ2-2
V: TRBV6-1
size: many
length: 15
D: TRBD1

DNA: TGCAGCGTTGATGAGACAGGGTCCAATGAGCAGTTCTTC
CDR3: CSVDETGSNEQFF
J: TRBJ2-1
V: TRBV29-1
size: many
length: 13
D: TRBD1

DNA: TGTGCCAGCAGCTCCCTGGACAGGAATTCACCCCTCCACTTT
CDR3: CASSSLDRNSPLHF
J: TRBJ1-6
V: TRBV7-2
size: NA
length: 14
D: TRBD1

DNA: TGTGCCAGTAGTATAGATCTGATGGGACTTAACAACAATGAGCAGTTCTTC
CDR3: CASSIDLMGLNNNEQFF
J: TRBJ2-1
V: TRBV19
size: few
length: 17
D: NA

DNA: TGTGCCAGCAGCTTCGACAGCCCCTACGAGCAGTACTTC
CDR3: CASSFDSPYEQYF
J: TRBJ2-7
V: TRBV12-3/TRBV12-4
size: many
length: 13
D: NA

DNA: TGCGCCAGCAGCCAAGTTTCAGCGGGAGATTTAGCAGATACGCAGTATTTT
CDR3: CASSQVSAGDLADTQYF
J: TRBJ2-3
V: TRBV4-3
size: NA
length: 17
D: TRBD2

DNA: TGTGCCAGCAGCTCACGCCCCGGGGCAGGAGGAAACACCATATATTTT
CDR3: CASSSRPGAGGNTIYF
J: TRBJ1-3
V: TRBV11-2
size: NA
length: 16
D: NA

DNA: TGTGCCAGCAGCTTCCAAGGGTCAGCTTATTCACCCCTCCACTTT
CDR3: CASSFQGSAYSPLHF
J: TRBJ1-6
V: TRBV5-4
size: NA
length: 15
D: NA

DNA: TGCAGTGCTACGACAGGGATTAGCGATGGCTACACCTTC
CDR3: CSATTGISDGYTF
J: TRBJ1-2
V: TRBV20-1
size: few
length: 13
D: TRBD1

DNA: TGTGCCATCAGTGCCCACCTAAGGGAAGAGACCCAGTACTTC
CDR3: CAISAHLREETQYF
J: TRBJ2-5
V: TRBV10-3
size: few
length: 14
D: NA

DNA: TGTGCCAGCGGTGAGACCCAGTACTTC
CDR3: CASGETQYF
J: TRBJ2-5
V: TRBV6-2/TRBV6-3
size: many
length: 9
D: NA